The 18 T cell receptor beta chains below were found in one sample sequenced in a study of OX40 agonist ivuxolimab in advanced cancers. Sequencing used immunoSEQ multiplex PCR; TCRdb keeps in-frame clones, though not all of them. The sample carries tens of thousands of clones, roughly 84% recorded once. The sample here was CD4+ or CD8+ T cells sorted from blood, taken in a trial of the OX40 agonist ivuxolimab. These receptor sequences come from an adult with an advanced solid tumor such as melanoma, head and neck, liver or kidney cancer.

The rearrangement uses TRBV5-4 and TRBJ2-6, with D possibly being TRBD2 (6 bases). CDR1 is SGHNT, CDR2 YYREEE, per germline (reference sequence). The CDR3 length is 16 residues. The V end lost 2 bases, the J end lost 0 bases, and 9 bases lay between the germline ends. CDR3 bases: TGTGCCAGCAGCTTAGACGGGGGCTCTGGGGCCAACGTCCTGACTTTC. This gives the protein CASSLDGGSGANVLTF.

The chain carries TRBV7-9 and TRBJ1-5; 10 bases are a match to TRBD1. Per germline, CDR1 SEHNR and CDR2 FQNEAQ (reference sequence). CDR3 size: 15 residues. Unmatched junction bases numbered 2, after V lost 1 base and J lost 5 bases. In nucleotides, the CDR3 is TGTGCCAGCAGCTTAGGGGACAGGGGATATCAGCCCCAGCATTTT. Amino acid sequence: CASSLGDRGYQPQHF.

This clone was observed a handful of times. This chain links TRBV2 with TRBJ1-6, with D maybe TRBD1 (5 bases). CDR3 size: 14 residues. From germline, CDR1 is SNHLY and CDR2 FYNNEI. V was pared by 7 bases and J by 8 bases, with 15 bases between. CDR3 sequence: CASTGAGLDSPLHF. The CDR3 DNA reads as TGTGCCAGCACCGGAGCAGGGTTGGATTCACCCCTCCACTTT.

The DNA of the CDR3 is TGTGCCAGCAGCTTGGCCGTACGGGACGTCTCCACAGATACGCAGTATTTT. It specifies CASSLAVRDVSTDTQYF. The chain couples TRBV5-6 to TRBJ2-3; D is possibly TRBD1 or TRBD2 (5 bases each). Trimming left V 0 bases short and J 2 bases short, with 16 bases between. The germline V gene encodes CDR1 SGHDT and CDR2 YYEEEE. The CDR3 is 17 residues long.

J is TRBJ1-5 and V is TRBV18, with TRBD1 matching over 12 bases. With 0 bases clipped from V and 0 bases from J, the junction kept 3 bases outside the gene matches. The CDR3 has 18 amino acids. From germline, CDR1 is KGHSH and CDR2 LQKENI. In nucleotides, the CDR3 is TGTGCCAGCTCACCACCGGGACAGGGGGCTCATAGCAATCAGCCCCAGCATTTT. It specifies CASSPPGQGAHSNQPQHF.

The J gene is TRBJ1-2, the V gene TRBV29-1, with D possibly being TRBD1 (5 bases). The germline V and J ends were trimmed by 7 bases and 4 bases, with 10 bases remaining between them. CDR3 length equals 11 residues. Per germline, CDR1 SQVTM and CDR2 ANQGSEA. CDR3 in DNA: TGCAGCGACAGGAGCCCCTATGGCTACACCTTC. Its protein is CSDRSPYGYTF.

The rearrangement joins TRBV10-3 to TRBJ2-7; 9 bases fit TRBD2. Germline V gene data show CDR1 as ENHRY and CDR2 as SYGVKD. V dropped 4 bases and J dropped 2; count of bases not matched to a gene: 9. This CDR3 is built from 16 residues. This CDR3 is CAISGGRAGGPYEQYF. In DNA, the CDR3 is TGTGCCATCAGTGGCGGGCGAGCGGGGGGCCCCTACGAGCAGTACTTC.

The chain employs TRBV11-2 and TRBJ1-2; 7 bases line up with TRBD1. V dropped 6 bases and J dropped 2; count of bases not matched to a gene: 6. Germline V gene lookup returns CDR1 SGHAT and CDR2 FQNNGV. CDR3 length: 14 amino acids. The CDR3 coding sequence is TGTGCCAGCAGACGGGACAGTGGAAACTATGGCTACACCTTC. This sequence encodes CASRRDSGNYGYTF. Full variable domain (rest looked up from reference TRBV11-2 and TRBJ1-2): EAGVAQSPRYKIIEKRQSVAFWCNPISGHATLYWYQQILGQGPKLLIQFQNNGVVDDSQLPKDRFSAERLKGVDSTLKIQPAKLEDSAVYLCASRRDSGNYGYTFGSGTRLTVV.

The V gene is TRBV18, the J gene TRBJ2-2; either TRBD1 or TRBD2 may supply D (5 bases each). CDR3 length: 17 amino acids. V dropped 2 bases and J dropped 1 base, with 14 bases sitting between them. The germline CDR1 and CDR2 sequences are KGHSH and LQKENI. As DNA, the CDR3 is TGTGCCAGCTCACCAGGGGCAGGAGGAGGGAACACCGGGGAGCTGTTTTTT. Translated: CASSPGAGGGNTGELFF.

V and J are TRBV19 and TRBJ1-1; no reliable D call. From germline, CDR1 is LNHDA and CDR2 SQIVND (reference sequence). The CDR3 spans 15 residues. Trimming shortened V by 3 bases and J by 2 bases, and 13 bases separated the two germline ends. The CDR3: CASSIGGIGNTEAFF. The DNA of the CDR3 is TGTGCCAGTAGTATCGGAGGAATCGGAAACACTGAAGCTTTCTTT.

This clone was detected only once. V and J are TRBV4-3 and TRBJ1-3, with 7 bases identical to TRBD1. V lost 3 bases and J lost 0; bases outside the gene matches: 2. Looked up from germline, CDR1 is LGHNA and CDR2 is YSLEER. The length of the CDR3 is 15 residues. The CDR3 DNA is TGCGCCAGCAGCCAGAGACAGGGCTCTGGAAACACCATATATTTT. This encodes CASSQRQGSGNTIYF.

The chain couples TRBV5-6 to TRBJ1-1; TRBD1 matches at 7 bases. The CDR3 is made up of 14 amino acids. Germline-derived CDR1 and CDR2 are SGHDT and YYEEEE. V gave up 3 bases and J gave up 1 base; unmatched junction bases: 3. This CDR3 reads CASSWDSQNTEAFF. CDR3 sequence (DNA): TGTGCCAGCAGCTGGGACAGTCAGAACACTGAAGCTTTCTTT. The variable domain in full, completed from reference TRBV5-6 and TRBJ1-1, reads DAGVTQSPTHLIKTRGQQVTLRCSPKSGHDTVSWYQQALGQGPQFIFQYYEEEERQRGNFPDRFSGHQFPNYSSELNVNALLLGDSALYLCASSWDSQNTEAFFGQGTRLTVV.

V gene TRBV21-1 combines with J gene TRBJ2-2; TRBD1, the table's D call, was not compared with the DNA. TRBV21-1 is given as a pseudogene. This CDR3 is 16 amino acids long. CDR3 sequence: CASTTWGQLSTGELFF. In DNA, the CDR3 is TGTGCCAGCACTACCTGGGGACAGCTCTCCACCGGGGAGCTGTTTTTT.

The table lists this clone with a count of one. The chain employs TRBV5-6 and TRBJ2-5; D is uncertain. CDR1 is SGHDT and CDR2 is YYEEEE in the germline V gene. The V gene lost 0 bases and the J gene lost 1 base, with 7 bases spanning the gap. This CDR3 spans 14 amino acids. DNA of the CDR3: TGTGCCAGCAGCTTGGTTAGCCCCCAAGAGACCCAGTACTTC. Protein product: CASSLVSPQETQYF.

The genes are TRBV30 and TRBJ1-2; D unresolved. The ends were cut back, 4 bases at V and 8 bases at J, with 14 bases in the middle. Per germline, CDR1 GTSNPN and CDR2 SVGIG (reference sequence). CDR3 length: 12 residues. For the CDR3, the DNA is TGTGCCTGGACACTGGACCCTGGGGGCTACACCTTC. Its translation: CAWTLDPGGYTF.

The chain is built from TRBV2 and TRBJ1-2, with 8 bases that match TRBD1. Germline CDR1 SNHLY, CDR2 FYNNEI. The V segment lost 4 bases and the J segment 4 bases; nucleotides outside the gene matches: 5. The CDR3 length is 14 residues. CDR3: CASSVQGARYGYTF. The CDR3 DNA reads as TGTGCCAGCAGTGTTCAGGGGGCACGCTATGGCTACACCTTC.

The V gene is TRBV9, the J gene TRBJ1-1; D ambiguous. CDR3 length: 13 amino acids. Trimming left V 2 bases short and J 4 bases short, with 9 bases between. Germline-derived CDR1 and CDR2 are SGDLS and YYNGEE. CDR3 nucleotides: TGTGCCAGCAGCGTGGGCCCTCGCACTGAAGCTTTCTTT. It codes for CASSVGPRTEAFF.

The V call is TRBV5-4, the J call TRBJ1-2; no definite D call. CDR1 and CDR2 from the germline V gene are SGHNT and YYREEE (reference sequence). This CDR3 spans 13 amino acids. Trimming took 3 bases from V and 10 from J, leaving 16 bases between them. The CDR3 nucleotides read TGTGCCAGCAGCTCGGGAGTCGGGCGGGACTACACCTTC. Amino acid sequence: CASSSGVGRDYTF.